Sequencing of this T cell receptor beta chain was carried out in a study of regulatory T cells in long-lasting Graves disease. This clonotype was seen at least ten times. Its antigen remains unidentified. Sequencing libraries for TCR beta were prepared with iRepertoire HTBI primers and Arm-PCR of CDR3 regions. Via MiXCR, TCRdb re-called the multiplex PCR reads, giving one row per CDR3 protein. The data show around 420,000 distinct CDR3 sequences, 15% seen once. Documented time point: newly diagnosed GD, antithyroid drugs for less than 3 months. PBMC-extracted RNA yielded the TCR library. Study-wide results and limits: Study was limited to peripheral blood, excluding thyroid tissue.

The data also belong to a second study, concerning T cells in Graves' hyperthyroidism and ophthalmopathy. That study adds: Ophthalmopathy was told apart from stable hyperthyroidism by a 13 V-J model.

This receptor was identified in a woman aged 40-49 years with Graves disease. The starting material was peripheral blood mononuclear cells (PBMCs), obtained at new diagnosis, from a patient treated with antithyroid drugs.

The CDR3 region is CASSHRDHSEQFF. The CDR3 nucleotides read TGTGCCAGCAGTCACCGGGACCACAGTGAGCAGTTCTTC. The chain uses TRBV12-3 or TRBV12-4 and TRBJ2-1; TRBD1 or TRBD2 may be the D gene (5 bases each). The germline V and J ends were trimmed by 5 bases and 9 bases, with 14 bases remaining between them. The CDR3 runs to 13 residues.